This entry describes one T cell receptor beta chain. Its antigen is undetermined. The CDR3 sequence is 16 residues long. Trimming removed 0 bases from V and 0 bases from J, with 15 bases in between. In germline, CDR1 is GTSNPN, CDR2 SVGIG (reference sequence). Sequencing was performed with immunoSEQ multiplex PCR; in TCRdb, only in-frame clones are kept and a portion is missing. The sample includes tens of thousands of clones, approximately 95% of them seen just once. These data belong to a study of cytomegalovirus exposure and HLA in healthy donors. The study's findings and limits: Among TCR beta chains, those listed as cytomegalovirus-associated numbered about 160. In the roughly 130 validation repertoires, a later analysis found that first-cohort TCR clusters tended to co-occur. The study found most TCR sequences rare, yet found some public TCRs in many donors.

The sequence came from a woman between 18 and 29 years old in good health and CMV-seropositive. The specimen was PBMCs. The chain combines TRBV30 with TRBJ2-7; D might be TRBD1 (5 bases). The CDR3 DNA follows: TGTGCCTGGAGTGTACATTCGCAGGGCGTCTCCTACGAGCAGTACTTC. This translates into CAWSVHSQGVSYEQYF. Variable domain in full (rest from reference TRBV30 and TRBJ2-7): SQTIHQWPATLVQPVGSPLSLECTVEGTSNPNLYWYRQAAGRGLQLLFYSVGIGQISSEVPQNLSASRPQDRQFILSSKKLLLSDSGFYLCAWSVHSQGVSYEQYFGPGTRLTVT.